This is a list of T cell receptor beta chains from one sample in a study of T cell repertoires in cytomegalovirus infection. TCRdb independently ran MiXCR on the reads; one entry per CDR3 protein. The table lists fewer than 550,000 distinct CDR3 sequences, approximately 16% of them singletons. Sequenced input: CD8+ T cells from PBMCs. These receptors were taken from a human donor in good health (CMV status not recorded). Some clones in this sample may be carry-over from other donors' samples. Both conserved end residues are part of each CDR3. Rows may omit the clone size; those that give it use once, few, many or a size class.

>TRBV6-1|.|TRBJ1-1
CASSEFGVTEAFF
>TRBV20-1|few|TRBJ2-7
CSARGVGGGPDEQYF
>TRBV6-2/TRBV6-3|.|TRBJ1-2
CASSYSPPNYGYTF
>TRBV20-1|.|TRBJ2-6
CSARGSPISLSGANVLTF
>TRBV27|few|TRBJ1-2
CASSLSTRRGLYYGYTF
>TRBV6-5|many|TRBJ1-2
CASSYDQYYGYTF
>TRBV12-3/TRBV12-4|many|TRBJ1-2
CASMPPLRDTAAYGYTF
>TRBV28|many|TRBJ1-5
CASSLTGYQPQHF
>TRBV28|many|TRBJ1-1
CASSPGEAQGPVGTEAFF
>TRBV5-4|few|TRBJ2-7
CASSRAGGGYYEQYF
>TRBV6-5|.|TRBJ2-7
CASSYRESYVQYF
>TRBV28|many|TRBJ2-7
CASSLGVSDRTRYEQYF
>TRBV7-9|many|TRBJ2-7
CASSLGGLEQYF
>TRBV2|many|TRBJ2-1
CASNGGDSYNEQFF
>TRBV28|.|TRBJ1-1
CASSLDKDTEAFF
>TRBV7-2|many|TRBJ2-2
CASSPIGPGELFF
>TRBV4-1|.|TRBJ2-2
CASSPNPGYTGELFF
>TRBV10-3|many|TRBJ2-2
CAISETTTGELFF
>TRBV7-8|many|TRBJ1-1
CASSPSLNTEAFF
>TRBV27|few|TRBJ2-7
CASTGASYEQYF
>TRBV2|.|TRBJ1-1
CASSEALQGTGTHFDTEAFF
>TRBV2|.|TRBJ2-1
CASSEALGTRRNEQFF
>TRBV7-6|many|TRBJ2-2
CASSLTAGGPGTGELFF
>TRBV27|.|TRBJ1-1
CASSLRTGYVITEAFF
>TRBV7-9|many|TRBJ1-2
CASSLALRGAYGYTF
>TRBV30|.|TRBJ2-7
CAWSGERGDEQYF
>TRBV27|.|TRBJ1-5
CARREGGYSNQPKHF
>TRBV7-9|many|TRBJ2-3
CASQLSLGGGHTDTQYF
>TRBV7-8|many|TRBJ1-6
CASSLGLAFSYNSPLHF
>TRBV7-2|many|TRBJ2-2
CASSPRAGELFF
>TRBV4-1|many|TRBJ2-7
CASSQAGEQYF
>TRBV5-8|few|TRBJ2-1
CASSPGLAGVIDEQFF
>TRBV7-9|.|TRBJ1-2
CASSLLLDYGYTF
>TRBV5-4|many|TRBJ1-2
CASSAQTGSNYGYTF
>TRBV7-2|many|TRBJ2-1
CASSLGQTAGARDEQFF
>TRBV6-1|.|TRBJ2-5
CASSEKQRGGGETQYF
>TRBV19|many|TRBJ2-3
CASSPRTGAKYRTSTDTQYF
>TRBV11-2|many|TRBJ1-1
CASSLWEMNTEAFF
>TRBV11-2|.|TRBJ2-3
CASTQMDTQYF
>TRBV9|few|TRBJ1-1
CASSVDGRANTEAFF
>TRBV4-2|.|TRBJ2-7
CASSQDNSFSYEQYF
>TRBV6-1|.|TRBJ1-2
CASRDRADYGYTF
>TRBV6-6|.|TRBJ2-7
CASRYRDYEQYF
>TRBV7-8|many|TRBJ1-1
CASSLVANTEAFF
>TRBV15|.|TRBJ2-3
CATSERPGLASDTQYF
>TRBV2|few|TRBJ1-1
CASKGGREAFF
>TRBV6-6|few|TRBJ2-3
CASSYPPSGFTDTQYF
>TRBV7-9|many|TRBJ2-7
CASSLGTGTGDYEQYF
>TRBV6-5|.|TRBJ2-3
CASSYSLLATTSTDTQYF
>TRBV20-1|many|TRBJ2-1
CSATPRGGSWDEQFF
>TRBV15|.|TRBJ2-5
CATSIWQELETQYF
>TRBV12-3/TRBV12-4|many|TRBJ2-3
CASNLGLQSTDTQYF
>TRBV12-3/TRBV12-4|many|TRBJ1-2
CASSEPGVGYGYTF
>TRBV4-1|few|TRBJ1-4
CASSQGGVRLFF
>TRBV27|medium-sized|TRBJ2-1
CASSLGSYNEQFF
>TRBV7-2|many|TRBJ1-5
CASSLAGLNQPQHF
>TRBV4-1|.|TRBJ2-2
CASSLFGPSNTGELFF
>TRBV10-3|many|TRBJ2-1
CAISEILAGRSYNEQFF
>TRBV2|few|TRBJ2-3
CASSDLARDTDTQYF
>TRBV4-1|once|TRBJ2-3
CASSQDLQGRSTDTQYF